These T cell receptor beta chains were read from a single sample in a study of beta chain features in type 1 diabetes. Data came from immunoSEQ multiplex PCR; TCRdb stores just in-frame clones and leaves some out. Among around 690,000 clones listed, over 10% were seen once. The sequenced sample consisted of naive CD4+ T cells from blood. These receptors were collected from a man aged 25-45 years with type 1 diabetes. Each CDR3 is given with its conserved first and last residue. Fields, in order: CDR3 length, V gene, D gene, J gene, CDR3 protein. D genes are given only for firm matches.

16	TRBV18	-	TRBJ2-4	CASSPREGSGGNIQYF
14	TRBV30	-	TRBJ2-3	CAWSVVRGADTQYF
15	TRBV18	-	TRBJ1-2	CASSPPGPYSGGYTF
15	TRBV28	-	TRBJ1-5	CASSTGNQGRSPQHF
15	TRBV9	-	TRBJ2-5	CASSATPQGGETQYF
14	TRBV7-2	-	TRBJ2-7	CASSPLGSSYEQYF
16	TRBV9	-	TRBJ1-6	CASSGAAGGFNSPLHF
18	TRBV4-2	-	TRBJ2-4	CASSQEIGSGAAKNIQYF
15	TRBV7-2	TRBD2	TRBJ2-7	CASSLVGSGSYEQYF
12	TRBV9	-	TRBJ2-5	CATGTFQETQYF
13	TRBV12-5	TRBD1	TRBJ1-2	CASGYRGISGYTF
13	TRBV19	-	TRBJ2-7	CASSMGFSYEQYF
16	TRBV18	TRBD2	TRBJ2-1	CASSPTSGGAYNEQFF
16	TRBV7-2	-	TRBJ1-5	CASSPGGAGFNQPQHF
14	TRBV2	TRBD2	TRBJ2-7	CASRLSGGPSEQYF
16	TRBV5-1	TRBD2	TRBJ2-3	CASSLAPSGGADTQYF
13	TRBV5-6	-	TRBJ1-2	CASSFNRRHGYTF
14	TRBV2	TRBD1	TRBJ1-5	CASSGTGGRQPQHF
16	TRBV7-9	TRBD1	TRBJ1-1	CASSQDPGQKNTEAFF
14	TRBV10-3	TRBD1	TRBJ1-2	CAISEMGQNYGYTF
15	TRBV14	TRBD2	TRBJ2-5	CASSQSLAGAETQYF